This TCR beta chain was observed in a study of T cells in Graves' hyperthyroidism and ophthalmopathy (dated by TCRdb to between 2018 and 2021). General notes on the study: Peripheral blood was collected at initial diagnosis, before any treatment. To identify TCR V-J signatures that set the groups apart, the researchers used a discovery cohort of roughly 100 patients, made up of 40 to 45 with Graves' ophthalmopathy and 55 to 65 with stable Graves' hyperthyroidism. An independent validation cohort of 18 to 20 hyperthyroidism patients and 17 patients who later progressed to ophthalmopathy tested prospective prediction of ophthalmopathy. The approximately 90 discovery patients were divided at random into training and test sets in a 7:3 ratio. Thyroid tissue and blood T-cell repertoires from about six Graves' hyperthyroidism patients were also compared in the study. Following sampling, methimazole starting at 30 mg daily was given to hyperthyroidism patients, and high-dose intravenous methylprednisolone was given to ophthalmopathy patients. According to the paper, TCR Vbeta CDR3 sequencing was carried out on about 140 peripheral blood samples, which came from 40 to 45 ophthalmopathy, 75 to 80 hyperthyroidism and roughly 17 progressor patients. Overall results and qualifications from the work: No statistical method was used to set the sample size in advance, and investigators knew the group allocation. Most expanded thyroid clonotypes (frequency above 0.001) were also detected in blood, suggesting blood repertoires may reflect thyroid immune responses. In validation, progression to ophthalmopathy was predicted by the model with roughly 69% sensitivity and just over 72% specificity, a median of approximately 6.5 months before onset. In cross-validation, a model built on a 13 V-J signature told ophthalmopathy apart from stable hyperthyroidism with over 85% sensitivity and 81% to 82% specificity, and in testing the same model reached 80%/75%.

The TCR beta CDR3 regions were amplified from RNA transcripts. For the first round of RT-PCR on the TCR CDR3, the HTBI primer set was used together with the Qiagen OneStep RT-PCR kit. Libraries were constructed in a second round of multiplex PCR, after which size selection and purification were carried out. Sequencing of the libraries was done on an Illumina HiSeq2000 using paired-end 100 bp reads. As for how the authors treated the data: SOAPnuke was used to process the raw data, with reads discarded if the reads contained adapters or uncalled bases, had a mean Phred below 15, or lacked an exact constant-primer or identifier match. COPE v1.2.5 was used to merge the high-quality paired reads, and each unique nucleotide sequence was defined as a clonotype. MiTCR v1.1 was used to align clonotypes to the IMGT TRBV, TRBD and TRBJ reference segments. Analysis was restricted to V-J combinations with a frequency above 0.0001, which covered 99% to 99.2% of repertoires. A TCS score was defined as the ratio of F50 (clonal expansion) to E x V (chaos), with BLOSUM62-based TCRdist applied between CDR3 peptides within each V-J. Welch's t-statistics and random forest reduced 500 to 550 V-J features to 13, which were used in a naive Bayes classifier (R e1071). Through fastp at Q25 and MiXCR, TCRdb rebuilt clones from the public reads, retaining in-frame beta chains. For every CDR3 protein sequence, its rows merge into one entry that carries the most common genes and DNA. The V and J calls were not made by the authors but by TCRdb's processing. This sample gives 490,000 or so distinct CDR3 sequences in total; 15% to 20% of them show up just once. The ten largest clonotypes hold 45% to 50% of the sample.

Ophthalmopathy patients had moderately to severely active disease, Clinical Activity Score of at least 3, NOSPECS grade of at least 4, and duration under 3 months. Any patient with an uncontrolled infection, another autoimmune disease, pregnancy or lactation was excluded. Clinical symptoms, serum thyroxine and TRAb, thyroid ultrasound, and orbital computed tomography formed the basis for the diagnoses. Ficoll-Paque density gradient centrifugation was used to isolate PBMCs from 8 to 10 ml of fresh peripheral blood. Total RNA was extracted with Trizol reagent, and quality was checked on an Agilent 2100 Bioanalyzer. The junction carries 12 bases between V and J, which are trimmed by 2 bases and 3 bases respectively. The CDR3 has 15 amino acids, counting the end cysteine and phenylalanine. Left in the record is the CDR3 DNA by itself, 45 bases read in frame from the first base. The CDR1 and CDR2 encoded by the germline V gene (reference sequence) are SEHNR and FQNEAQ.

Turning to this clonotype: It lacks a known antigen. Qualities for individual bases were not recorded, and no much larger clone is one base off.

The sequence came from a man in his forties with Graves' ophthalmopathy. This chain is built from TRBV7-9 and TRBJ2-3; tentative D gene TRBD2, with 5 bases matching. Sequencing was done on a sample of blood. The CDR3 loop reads CASSLFGGGTDTQYF. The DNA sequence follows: TGTGCCAGCAGCTTATTTGGTGGCGGGACAGATACGCAGTATTTT. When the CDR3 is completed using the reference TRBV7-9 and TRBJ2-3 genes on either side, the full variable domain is DTGVSQNPRHKITKRGQNVTFRCDPISEHNRLYWYRQTLGQGPEFLTYFQNEAQLEKSRLLSDRFSAERPKGSFSTLEIQRTEQGDSAMYLCASSLFGGGTDTQYFGPGTRLTVL.